A single sample gave rise to the 19 T cell receptor beta chains below, sequenced in a study of CD8 T cells in Susac syndrome. Reverse transcription of roughly 0.5 to 1 ug RNA was performed with random hexamers. TCRdb ran MiXCR on the immunoSEQ multiplex PCR reads and lists one entry per CDR3 protein. This sample yields 71,000 or so distinct CDR3 sequences, of which roughly 93% are seen a single time; around 0.15% belongs to the top ten. Sequenced sample: CD4+ T cells from PBMCs. All receptors derive from a human donor with Susac syndrome.

V is TRBV5-1 and J is TRBJ2-5; D unclear. V lost 0 bases and J lost 4, with 10 bases in between. This CDR3 region has 14 residues. CDR1 is SGHRS, CDR2 YFSETQ, per germline. DNA for the CDR3: TGCGCCAGCAGCTTGGAGGGCAGAGGAGAGACCCAGTACTTC. This sequence encodes CASSLEGRGETQYF.

The rearrangement joins TRBV5-5 to TRBJ2-3; the match to TRBD1 covers 8 bases. V lost 7 bases and J lost 4; bases outside the gene matches: 5. The length of the CDR3 is 13 residues. Germline CDR1 and CDR2: SGHKS and YYEKEE (reference sequence). The CDR3 loop reads CASRDRTSDTQYF. Written as DNA, the CDR3 is TGTGCCAGCCGGGACAGGACCTCAGATACGCAGTATTTT.

The chain links TRBV7-2 to TRBJ2-5, with 9 nucleotides matching TRBD1. The germline gives CDR1 SGHTA, CDR2 FQGNSA. Trimming removed 0 bases from V and 5 bases from J; junction bases left unmatched: 7. The CDR3 contains 16 residues. As DNA, the CDR3 is TGTGCCAGCAGCTTAGCCGTACAGGGGGCTCGCGAGACCCAGTACTTC. Protein product: CASSLAVQGARETQYF.

The chain carries TRBV7-2 and TRBJ2-5, with TRBD2 as a possible D gene (6 bases). Germline V gene data show CDR1 as SGHTA and CDR2 as FQGNSA. Between the trimmed V and J ends, which lost 5 bases and 4 bases, there was a span of 14 bases. The CDR3 length is 14 residues. The CDR3 protein is CASSPRLGGETQYF. The CDR3 DNA is TGTGCCAGCAGCCCCCGACTGGGGGGAGAGACCCAGTACTTC. Together with reference TRBV7-2 and TRBJ2-5, the CDR3 gives the full variable domain: GAGVSQSPSNKVTEKGKDVELRCDPISGHTALYWYRQSLGQGLEFLIYFQGNSAPDKSGLPSDRFSAERTGGSVSTLTIQRTQQEDSAVYLCASSPRLGGETQYFGPGTRLLVL.

The rearrangement joins TRBV28 to TRBJ1-1, with no clear D. This CDR3 is 12 amino acids long. CDR1 is MDHEN, CDR2 SYDVKM, per germline. V dropped 3 bases and J dropped 5 bases, with 7 bases sitting between them. DNA of the CDR3: TGTGCCAGCAGTTTCGGCCCAACTGAAGCTTTCTTT. Its protein is CASSFGPTEAFF.

V is TRBV30 and J is TRBJ2-2; 13 positions match TRBD2. The V gene's germline CDR1 is GTSNPN and CDR2 SVGIG (reference sequence). The CDR3 is 18 residues long. With 2 bases clipped from V and 0 bases from J, the junction kept 6 bases outside the gene matches. CDR3 in DNA: TGTGCCTGGAGTCTCCTGACTAGCGGGGGGCCGAACACCGGGGAGCTGTTTTTT. Amino acid sequence: CAWSLLTSGGPNTGELFF.

The chain carries TRBV6-5 and TRBJ2-2; D gene unclear. The CDR3 totals 13 residues. V dropped 2 bases and J dropped 3 bases, with 4 bases sitting between them. Germline CDR1 MNHEY, CDR2 SVGAGI. The CDR3 sequence is CASSYRYTGELFF. The CDR3 coding sequence is TGTGCCAGCAGTTACCGATACACCGGGGAGCTGTTTTTT.

The V and J genes are TRBV7-6 and TRBJ2-5, with D maybe TRBD1 (9 bases). The CDR3 runs to 16 residues. V dropped 5 bases and J dropped 10 bases, with 26 bases sitting between them. Per the germline V gene, CDR1 is SGHVS and CDR2 is FNYEAQ. The CDR3 DNA follows: TGTGCCAGCAGCACCCGGGGGGGACAGGGAACAACCGGCCAGTACTTC. Translated, it gives CASSTRGGQGTTGQYF.

The chain links TRBV7-3 to TRBJ1-1, with a possible D match to TRBD1 (5 bases). There are 13 residues in the CDR3. The germline CDR1 and CDR2 sequences are SGHTA and FQGTGA. V shed 2 bases and J shed 12 bases, with 16 bases lying between them. The DNA of the CDR3 is TGTGCCAGCAGCTTAGGGGGAGTCTCGCGGCCTTTCTTT. It encodes CASSLGGVSRPFF.

A single count supports this clonotype. This rearrangement joins TRBV12-3 or TRBV12-4 to TRBJ2-3; D is undetermined. There are 13 residues in the CDR3. V lost 5 bases and J 6 bases, leaving 12 bases between the germline ends. The CDR3 loop reads CASSASQADTQYF. The CDR3 region has the DNA TGTGCCAGCAGTGCCTCTCAGGCGGATACGCAGTATTTT.

The CDR3 region is CASSRPGQGPNSPLHF. CDR3 nucleotide sequence: TGTGCCAGCAGTCGCCCGGGACAGGGGCCGAATTCACCCCTCCACTTT. The chain carries TRBV28 and TRBJ1-6; 10 bases are shared with TRBD1. The CDR3 totals 16 residues. After removal of 5 bases from V and 7 bases from J, the junction contained 8 bases not matched to a gene. Germline-derived CDR1 and CDR2 are MDHEN and SYDVKM.

V and J are TRBV7-2 and TRBJ2-7, with a weak D call TRBD2 (5 bases). The germline CDR1 and CDR2 sequences are SGHTA and FQGNSA. The germline V and J ends were trimmed by 5 bases and 2 bases, with 10 bases remaining between them. The CDR3 consists of 13 residues. CDR3 DNA sequence: TGTGCCAGCAGCCAACTAGGACCCTACGAGCAGTACTTC. Amino acid sequence: CASSQLGPYEQYF.

The V gene is TRBV28, the J gene TRBJ2-7; D ambiguous. V lost 6 bases and J lost 5, with 8 bases in between. Per germline, CDR1 MDHEN and CDR2 SYDVKM. The CDR3 length is 11 residues. CDR3 sequence reads: CASSLWDEQYF. The CDR3 DNA follows: TGTGCCAGCAGCCTTTGGGACGAGCAGTACTTC.

V and J are TRBV6-2 or TRBV6-3 and TRBJ2-2, with no clear D. V dropped 0 bases and J dropped 6 bases, with 2 bases sitting between them. The length of the CDR3 is 12 residues. Germline V gives CDR1 MNHEY, CDR2 SVGEGT. The CDR3 DNA reads TGTGCCAGCAGTTACTCCCCCGGGGAGCTGTTTTTT. Encoded protein: CASSYSPGELFF.

The chain employs TRBV19 and TRBJ2-7; D tentatively fits TRBD1 or TRBD2 (5 bases each). Germline V CDR1 and CDR2: LNHDA, SQIVND (reference sequence). The CDR3 extends over 12 amino acids. V was trimmed by 8 bases and J by 4 bases, leaving 12 bases between them. CDR3: CASGTEPYEQYF. As DNA, the CDR3 is TGTGCCAGTGGGACCGAGCCTTACGAGCAGTACTTC.

This clonotype was observed a handful of times. The chain is built from TRBV5-1 and TRBJ2-1, with TRBD1 identical over 7 bases. J was trimmed by 5 bases and V by 0 bases; bases with no gene match: 8. The CDR3 runs to 16 residues. From germline, CDR1 is SGHRS and CDR2 YFSETQ. The DNA of the CDR3 is TGCGCCAGCAGCTTGGTATCAGGACAGGCGAACAATGAGCAGTTCTTC. As protein: CASSLVSGQANNEQFF.

The genes are TRBV5-6 and TRBJ1-1, with D unresolved. V lost 0 bases to trimming and J lost 3 bases, with 6 bases between them. CDR3 length: 13 residues. The V gene's germline CDR1 is SGHDT and CDR2 YYEEEE. CDR3 DNA: TGTGCCAGCAGCTTGGTGGGGTACACTGAAGCTTTCTTT. Translation: CASSLVGYTEAFF.

This clonotype was observed a single time. This chain links TRBV23-1 with TRBJ2-1; 9 nucleotides align to TRBD2. TRBV23-1 is sorted into the ORF group, with uncertain function. This CDR3 has 19 amino acids. The V gene end was trimmed by 2 bases and the J gene end by 5 bases; junction bases not matched to a gene: 16. This CDR3 is CASSQEVGRRGGHNNEQFF. The CDR3 DNA follows: TGCGCCAGCAGTCAAGAAGTGGGGCGGCGGGGGGGCCATAACAATGAGCAGTTCTTC.

This rearrangement joins TRBV12-3 or TRBV12-4 to TRBJ1-2; no clear D. V was pared by 3 bases and J by 4 bases, with 15 bases between. CDR3 length equals 15 residues. CDR3 in amino acids: CASSFETVGFYGYTF. The CDR3 nucleotides read TGTGCCAGCAGTTTCGAGACGGTGGGGTTCTATGGCTACACCTTC.